This T cell receptor beta chain derives from a study of shared clonotypes between healthy human individuals. Whole-study findings and limits: Represented genetic and exposure-history diversity was restricted by having few donors.

Worth noting for this clone: The antigen is unknown.

The CDR3 spans 17 residues. Germline V CDR1 and CDR2: ENHRY, SYGVKD. V dropped 2 bases and J dropped 7; count of bases not matched to a gene: 13. A deep-level run was used for the assay. Unsorted PBMC DNA sequencing spanned ten immunoSEQ deep assay plates. Measured with immunoSEQ multiplex PCR; TCRdb has only the in-frame clones, and not every one. The table shows fewer than 600,000 clones, with just over 75% occurring only once. Donors were Caucasian adults residing in Nashville, Tennessee, USA. The sequenced sample consisted of PBMCs. The genes are TRBV10-3 and TRBJ2-2, with 7 bases aligning to TRBD2. This sequence was found in a woman in her forties in good health. Some clones in this sample may be carry-over from other donors' samples. This CDR3 is CAISEGLTSVDGGELFF. CDR3 nucleotide sequence: TGTGCCATCAGTGAGGGCCTAACTAGCGTAGACGGCGGGGAGCTGTTTTTT.